This section outlines one TCR beta chain sequence together with its context. This clone has just a few counts. Its specific antigen is unknown. Per-base qualities were not stored, and no clone one base away is much larger. This sample stems from a study of blood T cell repertoires in COVID-19 (dated by TCRdb to 2020 to 2022). Background for the entire study: Samples covering the acute and convalescent phases of COVID-19 were provided by collaborators in the United States, Italy and Spain. The material from the prospective study consisted of cDNA or gDNA derived from T cells, B-cell-depleted T cells, or PBMCs. The dataset comprised deeply sampled blood TCRbeta repertoires from subjects exposed to, actively infected with, or recovered from COVID-19. The repertoires were made available in a free public database intended to serve as a resource for research on the immune response to SARS-CoV-2. Samples came from the ongoing ImmuneRACE study (first 160 participants) plus 1,254 subjects from 6 global collaborators. Nearly every sample came with metadata listing a de-identified subject ID, COVID-19 status, age in years and sex. Where available, HLA class I and class II types were obtained from metadata supplied by the sample provider rather than from assay-based typing. Broad study findings and their caveats: Clinical and demographic metadata were provided uncurated, with the amount varying by source and participant.

The collaborating institutions used their own protocols to collect whole blood in K2EDTA tubes. For TCRbeta analysis, collaborators shipped samples in one of three forms: frozen whole blood, isolated PBMCs, or DNA extracted from either of those sample types. V is pruned by 4 bases and J by 4 bases, leaving 7 bases of the junction without a gene match. The CDR3, cysteine through phenylalanine, is 15 amino acids long. The read is trimmed to its CDR3 DNA, 45 bases read in frame from base 1. Via the germline V gene, CDR1 is ENHRY and CDR2 SYGVKD. TCRbeta CDR3 regions were amplified from genomic DNA by means of the immunoSEQ Assay, a bias-controlled multiplex PCR. The paper's processing steps were these. Nucleated cell counts per sample were estimated from amplification of reference gene primers within the assay. Sequence reads were collapsed and filtered to measure the absolute abundance of every unique TCRbeta CDR3 rearrangement. For each sample, productive Simpson clonality was calculated by taking the square root of Simpson's diversity index across productive rearrangements. TCRdb took over this immuneACCESS table, retaining in-frame rearrangements with V and J assigned. Such tables are incomplete; in checked studies, under half of the missing clones stem from an unresolved V gene, and the remainder is unexplained. V, J and clone size are those of that table, while D and trimming were read from the DNA. This sample has around 100,000 clones in its table, and 90% of those were observed once. The ten largest clones add up to about 5.5% of the sample.

This chain joins TRBV10-3 to TRBJ1-5; a stretch of 7 junction bases matches TRBD1. The receptor comes from a man aged 45-65 years with acute or convalescent COVID-19. The specimen sequenced was peripheral blood. The bases read TGTGCCATCAGTGGAGGGACAGACAGAAATCAGCCCCAGCATTTT. Translated, it gives CAISGGTDRNQPQHF.